These 31 T cell receptor beta chains were sequenced from one sample in a study of T-cell memory formation after mild COVID-19. TCRdb re-analysed the 5' RACE reads in MiXCR, keeping a single row per CDR3 protein. The sample holds approximately 580,000 distinct CDR3 sequences, over 20% seen once. Input material: PBMCs or a T cell subset sorted from them (not recorded which). All receptors derive from an adult woman who had mild COVID-19 (a few samples of this study predate the infection). Cell type and time point are not known.

The chain combines TRBV7-3 with TRBJ2-5, with 8 positions matching TRBD1. This CDR3 has 16 amino acids. Germline lookup yields CDR1 SGHTA and CDR2 FQGTGA. J lost 5 bases, V lost 5 bases, and 13 bases had no gene match. CDR3 nucleotide sequence: TGTGCCAGCAGCCTGGGGGCAGGGGGCCCTCGGGAGACCCAGTACTTC. This encodes CASSLGAGGPRETQYF.

This clonotype was seen a handful of times. CDR3 sequence reads: CASSLGDGQVGDNEQFF. The CDR3 nucleotides are TGTGCCAGCAGCCTTGGGGATGGACAGGTTGGGGACAATGAGCAGTTCTTC. The rearrangement links TRBV7-2 to TRBJ2-1; 7 nucleotides align to TRBD1. The CDR3 sequence is 17 residues long. With V trimmed by 5 bases and J by 5 bases, 15 bases remained unmatched. The germline gives CDR1 SGHTA, CDR2 FQGNSA.

The chain has TRBV7-8 and TRBJ2-7; perhaps TRBD1 as D (6 bases). The length of the CDR3 is 14 residues. Germline CDR1 SGHVS, CDR2 FQNEAQ. Trimming removed 5 bases from V and 0 bases from J, with 11 bases in between. CDR3 region: CASSPGHRSYEQYF. In DNA form, the CDR3 reads TGTGCCAGCAGCCCGGGACATCGCTCCTACGAGCAGTACTTC.

This clonotype was observed at least ten times. The rearrangement uses TRBV5-1 and TRBJ2-3, with 10 bases aligning to TRBD1. V was clipped by 4 bases and J by 2 bases; unmatched bases: 10. The CDR3 length is 17 residues. Germline V gene data show CDR1 as SGHRS and CDR2 as YFSETQ. CDR3 coding DNA: TGCGCCAGCAGCCTCTCAAGACAGGGGGCGATCACAGATACGCAGTATTTT. Translating gives CASSLSRQGAITDTQYF.

This clonotype turned up a few times. This chain uses TRBV5-1 with TRBJ2-5; 9 bases match TRBD1. The CDR3 extends over 13 amino acids. Germline assignment: CDR1 SGHRS and CDR2 YFSETQ. V lost 4 bases and J lost 4; bases outside the gene matches: 2. The CDR3 loop is CASSEDRGETQYF. The CDR3 coding sequence is TGCGCCAGCAGCGAGGACAGGGGAGAGACCCAGTACTTC.

A few counts support this clonotype. The rearrangement uses TRBV12-3 or TRBV12-4 and TRBJ1-1, with TRBD1 matching 7 bases. The CDR3 consists of 14 residues. V lost 6 bases to trimming and J lost 4 bases; unmatched junction nucleotides: 8. DNA of the CDR3: TGTGCCAGCAGAGAAGGACAGGTGGGCACTGAAGCTTTCTTT. Protein: CASREGQVGTEAFF.

In its sample, this clonotype was seen a few times. The gene calls are TRBV15 and TRBJ2-3, with 12 bases aligning to TRBD2. Looked up from germline, CDR1 is LNHNV and CDR2 is YYDKDF (reference sequence). The CDR3 runs to 16 residues. Trimming took 1 base from V and 5 from J; bases not matched to a gene: 4. CDR3 nucleotide sequence: TGTGCCACCAGCAGAGCTAGCGGGGGGGCGGGAGATACGCAGTATTTT. Its protein is CATSRASGGAGDTQYF.

The V and J genes are TRBV11-2 and TRBJ2-3; unclear D gene. This CDR3 spans 14 amino acids. From germline, CDR1 is SGHAT and CDR2 FQNNGV. V was clipped by 4 bases and J by 1 base, with 9 bases between them. In DNA form, the CDR3 reads TGTGCCAGCAGCTCACAATCGGGCACAGATACGCAGTATTTT. Its protein is CASSSQSGTDTQYF.

The genes are TRBV10-3 and TRBJ2-5; D possibly matches TRBD1 or TRBD2 (5 bases each). Between the trimmed V and J ends, which lost 2 bases and 5 bases, there was a span of 12 bases. Per the germline V gene, CDR1 is ENHRY and CDR2 is SYGVKD. The CDR3 has 14 amino acids. CDR3 nucleotides: TGTGCCATCAGTGAGATGGGACCGCAGGAGACCCAGTACTTC. Its translation: CAISEMGPQETQYF.

This clonotype was counted ten times or more. Here the CDR3 DNA reads TGTGCCAGCAGCCGACAGGGGAGTAGCGGCTACACCTTC. Amino acid sequence: CASSRQGSSGYTF. The chain combines TRBV7-9 with TRBJ1-2; 8 nucleotides agree with TRBD1. The length of the CDR3 is 13 residues. J was trimmed by 8 bases and V by 5 bases; bases with no gene match: 7. The germline CDR1 and CDR2 sequences are SEHNR and FQNEAQ (reference sequence).

The rearrangement joins TRBV12-3 or TRBV12-4 to TRBJ1-2, with 9 bases lining up with TRBD1. Unmatched junction bases numbered 10, after V lost 6 bases and J lost 8 bases. The CDR3 spans 14 residues. This CDR3 is CASRPDRGEWGYTF. The CDR3 DNA reads TGTGCCAGCAGGCCGGACAGGGGCGAATGGGGCTACACCTTC.

The chain uses TRBV11-2 and TRBJ1-3; D is undetermined. Trimming shortened V by 5 bases and J by 1 base, and 9 bases separated the two germline ends. Germline V gene data show CDR1 as SGHAT and CDR2 as FQNNGV. The length of the CDR3 is 14 residues. Written as DNA, the CDR3 is TGTGCCAGCAGCCCAGAGGTGTCTGGAAACACCATATATTTT. Amino acid sequence: CASSPEVSGNTIYF. The full variable domain, completed using reference TRBV11-2 and TRBJ1-3, is EAGVAQSPRYKIIEKRQSVAFWCNPISGHATLYWYQQILGQGPKLLIQFQNNGVVDDSQLPKDRFSAERLKGVDSTLKIQPAKLEDSAVYLCASSPEVSGNTIYFGEGSWLTVV.

The chain recombines TRBV16 with TRBJ1-1; TRBD1 is a possible D gene (5 bases). Per the germline V gene, CDR1 is KGHSY and CDR2 is FQNENV. The CDR3 has 14 residues. The germline V and J ends were trimmed by 2 bases and 1 base, with 8 bases remaining between them. The CDR3, as DNA: TGTGCCAGCAGCCAACAAGGGGCGAACACTGAAGCTTTCTTT. Translation gives CASSQQGANTEAFF. The variable domain in full, with the rest retrieved from reference TRBV16 and TRBJ1-1, is GEEVAQTPKHLVRGEGQKAKLYCAPIKGHSYVFWYQQVLKNEFKFLISFQNENVFDETGMPKERFSAKCLPNSPCSLEIQATKLEDSAVYFCASSQQGANTEAFFGQGTRLTVV.

V gene TRBV7-8 combines with J gene TRBJ2-1; D remains unclear. The CDR3 runs 13 residues. V was shortened by 3 bases and J by 8 bases, with 11 bases between the two germline ends. Germline assignment: CDR1 SGHVS and CDR2 FQNEAQ. CDR3 amino acids: CASSFDQLDEQFF. CDR3 bases: TGTGCCAGCAGCTTTGACCAATTGGATGAGCAGTTCTTC.

A few counts support this clonotype. V gene TRBV7-3 combines with J gene TRBJ2-3, with a tentative D call TRBD2 (5 bases). The CDR3 is made up of 15 amino acids. Trimming left V 2 bases short and J 3 bases short, with 12 bases between. Germline CDR1 reads SGHTA; CDR2 reads FQGTGA. The CDR3 sequence: CASSLGIASTDTQYF. The CDR3 DNA is TGTGCCAGCAGCTTAGGGATAGCGAGTACAGATACGCAGTATTTT.

This clonotype came up a few times. The chain recombines TRBV3-1 with TRBJ1-1; 12 bases line up with TRBD1. The germline V gene has CDR1 LGHDT and CDR2 YNNKEL (reference sequence). The V gene end was trimmed by 1 base and the J gene end by 3 bases; junction bases not matched to a gene: 0. This CDR3 is built from 15 residues. CDR3 sequence: CASSQGDRGHTEAFF. CDR3 nucleotide sequence: TGTGCCAGCAGCCAAGGGGACAGGGGGCACACTGAAGCTTTCTTT.

The chain has TRBV2 and TRBJ1-1; no clear D gene. Germline CDR1 SNHLY, CDR2 FYNNEI. The CDR3 contains 15 residues. V lost 3 bases to trimming and J lost 3 bases, with 14 bases between them. The CDR3 nucleotides read TGTGCCAGCAGTGATAGACTCCGGCGCGACACTGAAGCTTTCTTT. Its translation: CASSDRLRRDTEAFF.

The rearrangement links TRBV12-3 or TRBV12-4 to TRBJ2-1; D is tentatively TRBD1 or TRBD2 (5 bases each). The CDR3 loop spans 14 amino acids. Trimming removed 5 bases from V and 7 bases from J, with 15 bases in between. In DNA form, the CDR3 reads TGTGCCAGCAGTCCAGGGAGCGGTATTAATGAGCAGTTCTTC. Its protein product is CASSPGSGINEQFF.

This clonotype was counted between two and nine times. This chain uses TRBV7-9 with TRBJ2-2, with TRBD2 matching 8 bases. CDR3 length equals 17 residues. Trimming removed 4 bases from V and 0 bases from J; junction bases left unmatched: 7. Germline CDR1 is SEHNR and CDR2 is FQNEAQ (reference sequence). This CDR3 is CASSSQRGTANTGELFF. The DNA of the CDR3 is TGTGCCAGCAGCTCCCAGCGGGGGACCGCGAACACCGGGGAGCTGTTTTTT.

This clonotype was seen only a few times. This sequence joins TRBV7-2 and TRBJ1-1; D is unresolved. Germline CDR1 is SGHTA and CDR2 is FQGNSA. This CDR3 spans 14 amino acids. Deletions cut 3 bases from V and 2 bases from J, with 10 bases between. The CDR3 region has the DNA TGTGCCAGCAGCTTCCACGGGAGAAACACTGAAGCTTTCTTT. This gives the protein CASSFHGRNTEAFF. The full variable domain, with the rest looked up from reference TRBV7-2 and TRBJ1-1, is GAGVSQSPSNKVTEKGKDVELRCDPISGHTALYWYRQSLGQGLEFLIYFQGNSAPDKSGLPSDRFSAERTGGSVSTLTIQRTQQEDSAVYLCASSFHGRNTEAFFGQGTRLTVV.

The V call is TRBV5-4, the J call TRBJ2-6; no clear D. V was shortened by 4 bases and J by 2 bases, with 10 bases between the two germline ends. Germline CDR1 SGHNT, CDR2 YYREEE (reference sequence). The CDR3 contains 15 residues. The CDR3 nucleotides are TGTGCCAGCAGCGAAAGGGTGGCTGGGGCCAACGTCCTGACTTTC. Translating gives CASSERVAGANVLTF.

This chain connects TRBV7-9 to TRBJ2-2; D is unresolved. In germline, CDR1 is SEHNR, CDR2 FQNEAQ (reference sequence). The CDR3 is 16 amino acids. The ends were cut back, 1 base at V and 6 bases at J, with 15 bases in the middle. In DNA form, the CDR3 reads TGTGCCAGCAGCTTAGTCCTAAACTTCGTCGCCGGGGAGCTGTTTTTT. This sequence encodes CASSLVLNFVAGELFF.

The chain is built from TRBV5-1 and TRBJ2-1, with 12 bases that match TRBD2. The CDR3 extends over 19 amino acids. The V gene's germline CDR1 is SGHRS and CDR2 YFSETQ. The V and J ends lost 4 bases and 3 bases, in that order; junction bases with no gene match: 14. The CDR3: CASSPATSGGERGYNEQFF. Written as DNA, the CDR3 is TGCGCCAGCAGCCCCGCGACTAGCGGGGGAGAGCGGGGCTACAATGAGCAGTTCTTC.

The chain employs TRBV29-1 and TRBJ2-1; 10 nucleotides match TRBD2. The germline V gene has CDR1 SQVTM and CDR2 ANQGSEA. The CDR3 is 12 amino acids. V lost 5 bases, J lost 8 bases, and 3 bases stayed unmatched. CDR3 DNA sequence: TGCAGCGTTCCTAGCGGGAGCTATGAGCAGTTCTTC. Residues: CSVPSGSYEQFF.

Here the CDR3 DNA reads TGTGCCAGCTCACCATCGCCTGACAAAGAGACCCAGTACTTC. The encoded protein is CASSPSPDKETQYF. The chain couples TRBV18 to TRBJ2-5; D gene unclear. The ends were cut back, 2 bases at V and 3 bases at J, with 10 bases in the middle. CDR3 length equals 14 residues. Germline assignment: CDR1 KGHSH and CDR2 LQKENI.

This clonotype was recorded a few times. The chain joins TRBV5-1 to TRBJ2-7, with D possibly being TRBD1 (5 bases). Trimming left V 4 bases short and J 1 base short, with 9 bases between. The length of the CDR3 is 13 residues. Germline V lookup: CDR1 SGHRS, CDR2 YFSETQ. The CDR3 protein is CASSVRVSYEQYF. CDR3 nucleotides: TGCGCCAGCAGCGTCAGGGTTTCCTACGAGCAGTACTTC.

The chain uses TRBV9 and TRBJ2-5; 14 bases line up with TRBD2. The ends lost 4 bases at V and 4 bases at J; junction bases unmatched: 12. Germline V gene data show CDR1 as SGDLS and CDR2 as YYNGEE. The CDR3 totals 18 residues. The CDR3 bases are TGTGCCAGCAGCCCGGGGACTAGCGGGGGTCCGGGATCAGAGACCCAGTACTTC. Its translation is CASSPGTSGGPGSETQYF.

This clonotype was recorded a few times. The gene calls are TRBV18 and TRBJ2-2, with a possible D match to TRBD1 (5 bases). Trimming removed 3 bases at V and 3 bases at J, with 8 bases between. The CDR3 loop spans 14 amino acids. Germline lookup yields CDR1 KGHSH and CDR2 LQKENI. The CDR3 sequence is CASSPAGYTGELFF. DNA of the CDR3: TGTGCCAGCTCACCTGCAGGGTACACCGGGGAGCTGTTTTTT.

The chain uses TRBV25-1 and TRBJ1-1, with D uncertain. V was shortened by 3 bases and J by 3 bases, with 11 bases between the two germline ends. The CDR3 runs to 14 residues. The germline V gene has CDR1 MGHDK and CDR2 SYGVNS. The CDR3 sequence is CASSDRLGDTEAFF. CDR3 coding DNA: TGTGCCAGCAGTGATAGGTTGGGAGACACTGAAGCTTTCTTT.

V is TRBV7-8 and J is TRBJ1-5; D remains unclear. This CDR3 has 13 residues. Trimming pared 0 bases from V and 4 bases from J, leaving 4 bases between. Germline assignment: CDR1 SGHVS and CDR2 FQNEAQ. The chain's CDR3 is CASSLAKNQPQHF. As DNA, the CDR3 is TGTGCCAGCAGCTTAGCCAAGAATCAGCCCCAGCATTTT.

This clonotype was recorded many times. V usage is TRBV30 and J usage is TRBJ2-1; 12 bases fit TRBD2. V gave up 0 bases and J gave up 6 bases; unmatched junction bases: 3. The V gene's germline CDR1 is GTSNPN and CDR2 SVGIG (reference sequence). The CDR3 has 15 amino acids. CDR3 bases: TGTGCCTGGAGTGTACTAGCGGGAGGATCCAATGAGCAGTTCTTC. Its protein is CAWSVLAGGSNEQFF. Full variable domain (rest looked up from reference TRBV30 and TRBJ2-1): SQTIHQWPATLVQPVGSPLSLECTVEGTSNPNLYWYRQAAGRGLQLLFYSVGIGQISSEVPQNLSASRPQDRQFILSSKKLLLSDSGFYLCAWSVLAGGSNEQFFGPGTRLTVL.